The 11 T cell receptor beta chains given below trace back to one sample, sequenced in a study of CD8+ T cells in alopecia areata. cDNA reverse transcribed from extracted RNA served as the sequencing template. Some clones are missing from TCRdb's copy, which holds only in-frame ones; the method was immunoSEQ multiplex PCR. This sample has over 150,000 clones, with 60% found just once. As for treatment: oral pan-JAK inhibitor, 5-10 mg twice daily. Sequenced material: CD4+ T cells sorted from blood, taken at week 4, from a patient treated with tofacitinib. These receptors originate from a human donor with alopecia areata.

The genes are TRBV11-2 and TRBJ1-2, with D unresolved. Trimming cost V 9 bases and J 4 bases, with 15 bases left between them. Germline V gene lookup returns CDR1 SGHAT and CDR2 FQNNGV. The CDR3 runs to 13 residues. CDR3 nucleotide sequence: TGTGCCAGTCTGCTAGGGAAGCCCTATGGCTACACCTTC. It codes for CASLLGKPYGYTF.

This clone appeared a few times. This sequence joins TRBV5-1 and TRBJ2-3; D may correspond to TRBD1 or TRBD2 (5 bases each). This CDR3 comprises 15 residues. V lost 3 bases to trimming and J lost 0 bases, with 11 bases between them. Germline assignment: CDR1 SGHRS and CDR2 YFSETQ. Here the CDR3 reads CASSSGTVSTDTQYF. CDR3 in DNA: TGCGCCAGCAGCTCTGGGACGGTGAGCACAGATACGCAGTATTTT. The entire variable domain, with the rest obtained from reference TRBV5-1 and TRBJ2-3, is as follows: KAGVTQTPRYLIKTRGQQVTLSCSPISGHRSVSWYQQTPGQGLQFLFEYFSETQRNKGNFPGRFSGRQFSNSRSEMNVSTLELGDSALYLCASSSGTVSTDTQYFGPGTRLTVL.

The chain links TRBV25-1 to TRBJ2-5; D gene ambiguous. Trimming stripped 2 bases from V and 7 bases from J, with 8 bases between. This CDR3 comprises 12 residues. Germline V gene data show CDR1 as MGHDK and CDR2 as SYGVNS. The CDR3 is CASSEQERTQYF. DNA of the CDR3: TGTGCCAGCAGTGAACAGGAGAGGACCCAGTACTTC.

The chain recombines TRBV7-2 with TRBJ2-3; D uncertain. The V and J ends lost 1 base and 10 bases respectively, with 9 bases between them. The V gene's germline CDR1 is SGHTA and CDR2 FQGNSA. There are 12 residues in the CDR3. DNA of the CDR3: TGTGCCAGCAGCTTAGACCGAGGAGCGCAGTATTTT. It yields the protein CASSLDRGAQYF.

This clone was counted a single time. The chain joins TRBV29-1 to TRBJ1-1, with D tentatively TRBD1 (5 bases). CDR1 and CDR2 from the germline V gene are SQVTM and ANQGSEA. CDR3 length equals 12 residues. V lost 6 bases and J lost 1, with 9 bases in between. CDR3 residues: CSVGHGNTEAFF. For the CDR3, the DNA is TGCAGCGTCGGACACGGGAACACTGAAGCTTTCTTT.

The chain links TRBV5-6 to TRBJ1-5, with D maybe TRBD1 (6 bases). Per germline, CDR1 SGHDT and CDR2 YYEEEE. The germline V and J ends were trimmed by 0 bases and 3 bases, with 13 bases remaining between them. There are 16 residues in the CDR3. The CDR3 sequence: CASSLVDRSYNQPQHF. For the CDR3, the DNA is TGTGCCAGCAGCTTGGTAGACAGGAGCTACAATCAGCCCCAGCATTTT.

This clone has only one observation. V is TRBV7-9 and J is TRBJ2-3; D unresolved. The CDR3 loop spans 16 amino acids. V was clipped by 4 bases and J by 3 bases, with 17 bases between them. The germline V gene encodes CDR1 SEHNR and CDR2 FQNEAQ (reference sequence). CDR3: CASSSPGSSQTDTQYF. Here the CDR3 DNA reads TGTGCCAGCAGCTCGCCAGGCAGTTCCCAAACAGATACGCAGTATTTT.

The V and J genes are TRBV2 and TRBJ2-5; D is unclear. The CDR3 spans 17 residues. CDR1 SNHLY and CDR2 FYNNEI come from the germline V gene. The ends were cut back, 2 bases at V and 1 base at J, with 17 bases in the middle. As DNA, the CDR3 is TGTGCCAGCAGTGAAAATTTGGTGGCAGGACCCCAAGAGACCCAGTACTTC. It encodes CASSENLVAGPQETQYF. Full variable domain (remainder filled in from reference TRBV2 and TRBJ2-5): EPEVTQTPSHQVTQMGQEVILRCVPISNHLYFYWYRQILGQKVEFLVSFYNNEISEKSEIFDDQFSVERPDGSNFTLKIRSTKLEDSAMYFCASSENLVAGPQETQYFGPGTRLLVL.

The chain recombines TRBV25-1 with TRBJ1-2; D is unclear. The germline V gene encodes CDR1 MGHDK and CDR2 SYGVNS. The V gene lost 0 bases and the J gene lost 6 bases, with 8 bases spanning the gap. The CDR3 has 13 residues. The CDR3 here is CASSEYAFNGYTF. In DNA, the CDR3 is TGTGCCAGCAGTGAATACGCCTTTAATGGCTACACCTTC.

The V and J genes are TRBV29-1 and TRBJ2-7; no definite D call. Germline V lookup: CDR1 SQVTM, CDR2 ANQGSEA. The CDR3 runs 14 residues. Trimming left V 6 bases short and J 6 bases short, with 21 bases between. The CDR3 sequence is CSVAGRLNPGEQYF. In DNA, the CDR3 is TGCAGCGTGGCTGGACGGCTGAACCCGGGCGAGCAGTACTTC.

The chain couples TRBV5-1 to TRBJ2-3; D remains unclear. The CDR3 sequence is 15 residues long. The germline CDR1 and CDR2 sequences are SGHRS and YFSETQ. V lost 2 bases to trimming and J lost 0 bases, with 10 bases between them. The DNA for the CDR3 is TGCGCCAGCAGCTTTAGTCGGCGGAGCACAGATACGCAGTATTTT. Translating it yields CASSFSRRSTDTQYF.